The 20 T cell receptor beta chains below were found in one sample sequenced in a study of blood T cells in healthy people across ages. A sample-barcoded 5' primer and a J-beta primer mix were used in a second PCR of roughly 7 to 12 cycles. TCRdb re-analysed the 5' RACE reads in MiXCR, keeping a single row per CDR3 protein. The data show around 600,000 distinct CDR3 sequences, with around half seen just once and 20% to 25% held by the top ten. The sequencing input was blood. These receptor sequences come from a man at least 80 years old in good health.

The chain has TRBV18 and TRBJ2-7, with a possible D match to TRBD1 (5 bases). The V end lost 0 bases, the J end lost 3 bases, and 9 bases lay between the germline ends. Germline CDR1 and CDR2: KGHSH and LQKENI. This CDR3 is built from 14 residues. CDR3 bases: TGTGCCAGCTCACCACCAGGGGCGAACTACGAGCAGTACTTC. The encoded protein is CASSPPGANYEQYF.

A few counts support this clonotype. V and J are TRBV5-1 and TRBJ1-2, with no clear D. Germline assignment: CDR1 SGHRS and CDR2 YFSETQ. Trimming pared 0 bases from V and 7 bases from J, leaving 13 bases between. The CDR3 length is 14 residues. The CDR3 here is CASSLGGGRGGYTF. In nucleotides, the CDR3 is TGCGCCAGCAGCTTGGGAGGTGGCCGGGGTGGCTACACCTTC. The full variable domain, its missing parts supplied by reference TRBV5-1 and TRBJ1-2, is KAGVTQTPRYLIKTRGQQVTLSCSPISGHRSVSWYQQTPGQGLQFLFEYFSETQRNKGNFPGRFSGRQFSNSRSEMNVSTLELGDSALYLCASSLGGGRGGYTFGSGTRLTVV.

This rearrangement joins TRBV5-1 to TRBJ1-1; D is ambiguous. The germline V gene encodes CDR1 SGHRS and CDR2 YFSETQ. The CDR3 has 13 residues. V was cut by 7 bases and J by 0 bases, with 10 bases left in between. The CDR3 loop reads CASSAELNTEAFF. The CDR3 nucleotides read TGCGCCAGCTCGGCTGAATTGAACACTGAAGCTTTCTTT.

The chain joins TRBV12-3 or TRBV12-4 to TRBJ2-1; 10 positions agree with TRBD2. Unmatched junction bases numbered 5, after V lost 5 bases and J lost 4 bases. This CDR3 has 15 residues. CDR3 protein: CASSTSGKQYNEQFF. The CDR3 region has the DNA TGTGCCAGCAGTACTAGCGGGAAACAATACAATGAGCAGTTCTTC.

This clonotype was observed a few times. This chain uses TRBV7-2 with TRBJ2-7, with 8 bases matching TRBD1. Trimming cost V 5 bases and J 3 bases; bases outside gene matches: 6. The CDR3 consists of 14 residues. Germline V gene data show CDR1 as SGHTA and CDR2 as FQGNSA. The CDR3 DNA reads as TGTGCCAGCAGCGCAGGACAGGGTAACTACGAGCAGTACTTC. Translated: CASSAGQGNYEQYF. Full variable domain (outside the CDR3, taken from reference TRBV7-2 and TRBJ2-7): GAGVSQSPSNKVTEKGKDVELRCDPISGHTALYWYRQSLGQGLEFLIYFQGNSAPDKSGLPSDRFSAERTGGSVSTLTIQRTQQEDSAVYLCASSAGQGNYEQYFGPGTRLTVT.

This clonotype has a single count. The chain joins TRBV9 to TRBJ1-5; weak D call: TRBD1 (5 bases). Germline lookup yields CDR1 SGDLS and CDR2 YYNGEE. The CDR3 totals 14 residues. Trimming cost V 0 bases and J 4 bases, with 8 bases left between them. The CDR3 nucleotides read TGTGCCAGCAGCGTAGGAGACAGTAATCAGCCCCAGCATTTT. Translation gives CASSVGDSNQPQHF.

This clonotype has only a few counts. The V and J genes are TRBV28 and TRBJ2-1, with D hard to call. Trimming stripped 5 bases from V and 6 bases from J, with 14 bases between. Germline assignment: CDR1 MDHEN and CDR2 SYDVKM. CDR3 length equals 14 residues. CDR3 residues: CASSPPGPINEQFF. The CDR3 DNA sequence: TGTGCCAGCAGTCCCCCCGGGCCCATCAATGAGCAGTTCTTC.

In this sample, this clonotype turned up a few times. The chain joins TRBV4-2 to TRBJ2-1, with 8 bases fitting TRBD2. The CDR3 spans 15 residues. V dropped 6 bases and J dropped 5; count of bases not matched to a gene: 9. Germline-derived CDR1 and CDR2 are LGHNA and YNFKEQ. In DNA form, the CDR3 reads TGTGCCAGCAGTCCCGGACTAGCACAGAACAATGAGCAGTTCTTC. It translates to CASSPGLAQNNEQFF.

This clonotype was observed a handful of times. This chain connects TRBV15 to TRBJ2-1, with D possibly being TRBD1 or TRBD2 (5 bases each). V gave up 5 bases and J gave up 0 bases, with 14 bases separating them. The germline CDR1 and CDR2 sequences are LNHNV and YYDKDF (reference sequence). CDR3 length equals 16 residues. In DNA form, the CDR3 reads TGTGCCACCAGCGAAAGGGACGCCAGCTCCTACAATGAGCAGTTCTTC. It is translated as CATSERDASSYNEQFF. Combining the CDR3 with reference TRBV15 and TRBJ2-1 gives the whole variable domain DAMVIQNPRYQVTQFGKPVTLSCSQTLNHNVMYWYQQKSSQAPKLLFHYYDKDFNNEADTPDNFQSRRPNTSFCFLDIRSPGLGDTAMYLCATSERDASSYNEQFFGPGTRLTVL.

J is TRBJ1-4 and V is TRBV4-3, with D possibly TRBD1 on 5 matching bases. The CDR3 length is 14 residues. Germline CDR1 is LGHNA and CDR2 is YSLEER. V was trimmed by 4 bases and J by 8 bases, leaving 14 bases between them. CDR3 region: CASSPGHPREKLFF. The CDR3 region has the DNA TGCGCCAGCAGCCCAGGACACCCGAGGGAAAAACTGTTTTTT.

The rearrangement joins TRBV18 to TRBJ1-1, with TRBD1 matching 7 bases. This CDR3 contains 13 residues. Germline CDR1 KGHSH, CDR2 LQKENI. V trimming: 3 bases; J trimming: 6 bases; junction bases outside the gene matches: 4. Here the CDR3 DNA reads TGTGCCAGCTCACCCGACAGGGTATCTGAAGCTTTCTTT. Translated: CASSPDRVSEAFF.

As DNA, the CDR3 is TGCAGTGCCTCGGGGGGCGACGTTCACAATGAGCAGTTCTTC. Its translation: CSASGGDVHNEQFF. This chain joins TRBV20-1 and TRBJ2-1, with D possibly TRBD2 on 7 matching bases. CDR3 length: 14 residues. Germline lookup yields CDR1 DFQATT and CDR2 SNEGSKA (reference sequence). V gave up 6 bases and J gave up 5 bases, with 17 bases separating them.

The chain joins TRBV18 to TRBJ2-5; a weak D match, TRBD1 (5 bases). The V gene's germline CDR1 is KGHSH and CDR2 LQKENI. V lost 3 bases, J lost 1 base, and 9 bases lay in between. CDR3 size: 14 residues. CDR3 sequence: CASSPSGFQETQYF. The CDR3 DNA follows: TGTGCCAGCTCACCGTCAGGGTTCCAAGAGACCCAGTACTTC.

The DNA of the CDR3 is TGCGCCAGCAGCCAAGTAGGGGGACAGCACACTGAAGCTTTCTTT. Translating gives CASSQVGGQHTEAFF. The chain uses TRBV4-3 and TRBJ1-1, with TRBD1 matching 7 bases. The J segment lost 3 bases and the V segment lost 1 base, leaving 5 bases of the junction unmatched. In germline, CDR1 is LGHNA, CDR2 YSLEER. CDR3 length: 15 amino acids.

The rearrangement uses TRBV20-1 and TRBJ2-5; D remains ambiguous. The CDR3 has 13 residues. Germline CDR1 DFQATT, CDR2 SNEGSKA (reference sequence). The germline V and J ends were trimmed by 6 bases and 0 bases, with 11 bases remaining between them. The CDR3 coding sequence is TGCAGTGCAAAGTTGCGAGACCAAGAGACCCAGTACTTC. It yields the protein CSAKLRDQETQYF.

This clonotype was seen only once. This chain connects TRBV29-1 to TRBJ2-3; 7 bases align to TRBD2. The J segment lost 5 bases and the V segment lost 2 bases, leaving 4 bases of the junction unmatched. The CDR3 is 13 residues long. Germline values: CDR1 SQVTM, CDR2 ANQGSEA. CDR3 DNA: TGCAGCGTTGAAAGCGGGGTCATAGATACGCAGTATTTT. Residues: CSVESGVIDTQYF.

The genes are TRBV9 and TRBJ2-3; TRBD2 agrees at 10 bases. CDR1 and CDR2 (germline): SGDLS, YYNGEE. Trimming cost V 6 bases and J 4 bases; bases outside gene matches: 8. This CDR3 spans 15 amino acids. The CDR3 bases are TGTGCCAGCACCAATAGCGGGGGGATGTCAGATACGCAGTATTTT. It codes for CASTNSGGMSDTQYF.

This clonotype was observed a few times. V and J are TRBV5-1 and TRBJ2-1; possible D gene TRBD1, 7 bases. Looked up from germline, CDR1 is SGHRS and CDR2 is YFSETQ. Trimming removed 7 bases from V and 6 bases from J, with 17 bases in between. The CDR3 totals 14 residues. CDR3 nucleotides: TGCGCCAGCGCGTGGGGGCAGGGGGGCAATGAGCAGTTCTTC. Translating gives CASAWGQGGNEQFF. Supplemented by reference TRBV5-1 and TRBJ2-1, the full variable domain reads KAGVTQTPRYLIKTRGQQVTLSCSPISGHRSVSWYQQTPGQGLQFLFEYFSETQRNKGNFPGRFSGRQFSNSRSEMNVSTLELGDSALYLCASAWGQGGNEQFFGPGTRLTVL.

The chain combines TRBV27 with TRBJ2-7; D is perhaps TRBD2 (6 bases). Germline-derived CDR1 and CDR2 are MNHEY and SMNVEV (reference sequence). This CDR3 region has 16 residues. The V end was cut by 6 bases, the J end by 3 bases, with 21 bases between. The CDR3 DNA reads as TGTGCCAGCAGAGACCTTAAGGGCGGGATAAGCTACGAGCAGTACTTC. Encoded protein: CASRDLKGGISYEQYF.

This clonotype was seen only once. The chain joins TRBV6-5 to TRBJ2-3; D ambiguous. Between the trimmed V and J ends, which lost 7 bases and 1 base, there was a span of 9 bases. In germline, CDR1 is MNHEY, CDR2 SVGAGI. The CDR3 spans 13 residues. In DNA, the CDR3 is TGTGCCAGCAAGTACAAAGGCACAGATACGCAGTATTTT. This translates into CASKYKGTDTQYF.